The clone carrying this T cell receptor beta chain was observed at least ten times. The antigen is unknown. This record belongs to a study of T-cell reconstitution after alpha-beta-depleted transplantation in children. This CDR3 is 11 amino acids long. Germline V gives CDR1 MDHEN, CDR2 SYDVKM. Molecular barcoding with unique molecular identifiers was used for the TCRbeta library. A single record per CDR3 protein comes from TCRdb applying MiXCR to the PCR reads. Among around 190,000 distinct CDR3 sequences listed, under 8.5% were seen once. Overall study findings and caveats: Surviving recipient T cells and intrathymic progenitors accounted for some patients' high TCRbeta diversity at day 60. One year post-transplant, T-cell counts and diversity were largely derived from T cells produced anew. It was reported that alpha-beta T cells came from several hundred expanded graft clones (about two months after transplant).

The clonotype comes from a boy between 2 and 10 years old with acute lymphoblastic leukemia, due to receive a stem cell transplant. The sequencing here drew on PBMCs, taken before TCRalphabeta/CD19-depleted stem cell transplant. The rearrangement uses TRBV28 and TRBJ2-3; the D gene could be TRBD1 or TRBD2 (5 bases each). The J call is uncertain, as TRBJ2-5 better fits the DNA end. This chain's CDR3 is CASSRGGTQYF. CDR3 DNA sequence: TGTGCCAGCAGCCGTGGGGGGACCCAGTACTTC.